The 7 T cell receptor beta chains given below trace back to one sample, sequenced in a study of cytomegalovirus exposure and HLA in healthy donors. The PCR made use of 60 Vbeta and 13 Jbeta primers. The protocol was immunoSEQ multiplex PCR, while the TCRdb copy is restricted to in-frame clones and leaves out a portion. The sample shows 100,000 to 150,000 clones, approximately 77% of them seen only once. The specimen was PBMCs. The receptors were sampled from a woman aged 60 to 75 in good health and CMV-seronegative.

This clone was picked up a small number of times. This chain uses TRBV30 with TRBJ2-7, with D possibly matching TRBD1 (6 bases). The CDR3 runs 11 residues. Looked up from germline, CDR1 is GTSNPN and CDR2 is SVGIG (reference sequence). Between the trimmed V and J ends, which lost 4 bases and 3 bases, there was a span of 7 bases. For the CDR3, the DNA is TGTGCCTGGACGGACAGCTACGAGCAGTACTTC. Encoded protein: CAWTDSYEQYF.

The CDR3 protein is CASSVGGEQFF. CDR3 bases: TGTGCCAGCAGCGTCGGTGGTGAGCAGTTCTTC. The chain recombines TRBV5-5 with TRBJ2-1; no definite D call. Germline V gene lookup returns CDR1 SGHKS and CDR2 YYEKEE (reference sequence). This CDR3 is built from 11 residues. Trimming left V 4 bases short and J 9 bases short, with 8 bases between.

This CDR3 is CASSHWGLAGYNEQFF. The CDR3 DNA follows: TGTGCCAGCAGCCACTGGGGACTAGCGGGCTACAATGAGCAGTTCTTC. V usage is TRBV2 and J usage is TRBJ2-1, with 12 bases identical to TRBD2. This CDR3 is built from 16 residues. The germline V gene encodes CDR1 SNHLY and CDR2 FYNNEI. Germline trimming cut 6 bases from V and 3 bases from J; bases unmatched to any gene: 6.

The chain is built from TRBV7-9 and TRBJ1-6; 8 bases fit TRBD1. This CDR3 region has 15 residues. Germline CDR1 reads SEHNR; CDR2 reads FQNEAQ (reference sequence). V was clipped by 5 bases and J by 3 bases; unmatched bases: 3. As DNA, the CDR3 is TGTGCCAGCAGCGGCGGGACAGGCTATAATTCACCCCTCCACTTT. Its translation is CASSGGTGYNSPLHF.

Only a few counts were recorded for this clone. The rearrangement uses TRBV27 and TRBJ2-7, with D possibly TRBD2 on 7 matching bases. The V and J ends lost 0 bases and 4 bases respectively, with 16 bases between them. The CDR3 sequence is 16 residues long. Germline V lookup: CDR1 MNHEY, CDR2 SMNVEV (reference sequence). The CDR3 coding sequence is TGTGCCAGCAGTTTATCGGGGGCGGGAGTATGGTACGAGCAGTACTTC. Its protein product is CASSLSGAGVWYEQYF.

This clone was counted a few times. V gene TRBV20-1 combines with J gene TRBJ2-5; the D is unclear. This CDR3 has 10 residues. Trimming cost V 3 bases and J 5 bases, with 4 bases left between them. The V gene's germline CDR1 is DFQATT and CDR2 SNEGSKA (reference sequence). CDR3 in amino acids: CSASQETQYF. The DNA for the CDR3 is TGCAGTGCTAGTCAGGAGACCCAGTACTTC.

In this sample, this clone turned up a few times. The chain combines TRBV6-1 with TRBJ1-2; D may be TRBD1 (6 bases). The V gene's germline CDR1 is MNHNS and CDR2 SASEGT. The CDR3 has 13 amino acids. V was clipped by 3 bases and J by 3 bases, with 8 bases between them. CDR3 coding DNA: TGTGCCAGCAGTGACAACAGGGACTATGGCTACACCTTC. Its protein is CASSDNRDYGYTF.